Listed below are T cell receptor beta chains from one sample, sequenced in a study of cytomegalovirus exposure and HLA in healthy donors. Libraries were prepared by immunoSEQ multiplex PCR; TCRdb keeps only in-frame clonotypes and omits some of them. The sample carries 200,000 or so clones, approximately 82% recorded once. What was sequenced was PBMCs. These receptors originate from a woman aged 18-29 years in good health and CMV-seropositive. Each CDR3 is given with its conserved first and last residue. A D gene is named only where the DNA matches it firmly. Size values are once, few and many counts, or a class for expanded clones, and some rows have none.

J gene | clone size | D gene | V gene | CDR3 protein | CDR3 DNA
TRBJ1-3 | . | . | TRBV2 | CASSVGLTSGNTIYF | TGTGCCAGCAGTGTGGGACTTACATCTGGAAACACCATATATTTT
TRBJ2-2 | . | . | TRBV5-1 | CASNPAGRTGELFF | TGCGCCAGCAACCCTGCGGGGCGGACCGGGGAGCTGTTTTTT
TRBJ2-5 | . | TRBD1 | TRBV18 | CASSLGQGAGEETQYF | TGTGCCAGCTCCTTGGGACAGGGGGCAGGCGAGGAGACCCAGTACTTC
TRBJ2-2 | . | TRBD2 | TRBV6-6 | CASTLAGISGELFF | TGTGCCAGCACCCTAGCGGGGATATCCGGGGAGCTGTTTTTT
TRBJ1-1 | . | TRBD1 | TRBV25-1 | CASSRGVAGNTEAFF | TGTGCCAGCAGCAGGGGGGTCGCAGGGAACACTGAAGCTTTCTTT
TRBJ1-2 | . | . | TRBV29-1 | CSAYLGDTGYTF | TGCAGCGCATATCTAGGGGATACAGGCTACACCTTC
TRBJ2-5 | . | . | TRBV5-1 | CTSSSDRRRGTQYF | TGCACCAGCAGCTCCGACAGGCGCCGGGGGACCCAGTACTTC
TRBJ2-3 | . | TRBD2 | TRBV5-1 | CASSYPPGTSGVGPRF | TGCGCCAGCAGCTACCCACCGGGGACTAGCGGGGTTGGCCCGCGTTTT
TRBJ1-4 | . | TRBD1 | TRBV6-5 | CASRRDGQDNEKLFF | TGTGCCAGCAGGCGCGACGGACAGGACAATGAAAAACTGTTTTTT
TRBJ1-1 | few | TRBD1 | TRBV7-9 | CASNSWTGQNTEAFF | TGTGCCAGCAACTCCTGGACAGGGCAGAACACTGAAGCTTTCTTT
TRBJ1-2 | once | . | TRBV9 | CASSVGVLGGYGYTF | TGTGCCAGCAGCGTAGGCGTCTTGGGGGGCTATGGCTACACCTTC
TRBJ2-1 | . | . | TRBV21-1 | CASSKRRGVHNEQFF | TGTGCCAGCAGCAAAAGGCGGGGGGTCCACAATGAGCAGTTCTTC
TRBJ2-3 | once | TRBD1 | TRBV7-2 | CASSPRQGLSTDTQYF | TGTGCCAGCAGCCCAAGACAGGGGCTCAGCACAGATACGCAGTATTTT
TRBJ2-4 | once | TRBD1 | TRBV28 | CASSLPPGQGFIQYF | TGTGCCAGCAGCCTACCCCCGGGACAGGGTTTTATTCAGTACTTC
TRBJ2-4 | . | . | TRBV15 | CATSREQVRGDPRNIQYF | TGTGCCACCAGCAGAGAACAGGTGAGAGGCGACCCAAGGAACATTCAGTACTTC
TRBJ1-5 | few | . | TRBV6-5 | CASRKETGIGEPQHF | TGTGCCAGCAGGAAAGAGACAGGCATCGGGGAGCCCCAGCATTTT
TRBJ2-7 | . | . | TRBV6-1 | CASSERDTYEQYF | TGTGCCAGCAGTGAACGGGACACCTACGAGCAGTACTTC
TRBJ1-2 | . | . | TRBV9 | CASSNPGFGYTF | TGTGCCAGCAGCAATCCAGGGTTTGGCTACACCTTC
TRBJ2-7 | . | . | TRBV5-6 | CASSLYQGAGIEYF | TGTGCCAGCAGCTTGTATCAGGGTGCAGGTATCGAGTACTTC
TRBJ1-2 | . | . | TRBV4-2 | CASSQDSRDHGYTF | TGTGCCAGCAGCCAAGACTCCAGGGATCATGGCTACACCTTC
TRBJ2-3 | . | . | TRBV2 | CASSELASPFTDTQYF | TGTGCCAGCAGTGAACTAGCGTCCCCGTTCACAGATACGCAGTATTTT
TRBJ1-3 | . | . | TRBV7-9 | CASSLGGAGNTIYF | TGTGCCAGCAGCTTAGGTGGGGCAGGAAACACCATATATTTT
TRBJ2-2 | . | . | TRBV29-1 | CSFLTGQNTGELFF | TGCAGCTTCTTGACAGGCCAGAACACCGGGGAGCTGTTTTTT
TRBJ2-3 | . | . | TRBV5-5 | CASSLGASVITDTQYF | TGTGCCAGCAGCTTGGGTGCTAGCGTAATCACAGATACGCAGTATTTT
TRBJ2-7 | . | . | TRBV30 | CAWKYSRLEQYF | TGTGCCTGGAAGTACTCCCGCCTCGAGCAGTACTTC
TRBJ1-2 | once | TRBD1 | TRBV7-9 | CASSSDRGGDYGYTF | TGTGCCAGCAGCTCGGACAGGGGGGGAGACTATGGCTACACCTTC
TRBJ2-3 | . | . | TRBV6-6 | CASTGPRRAYF | TGTGCCAGCACCGGTCCCCGGAGGGCGTATTTT
TRBJ2-4 | . | TRBD2 | TRBV4-2 | CASSQGWLAGGENIQYF | TGTGCCAGCAGCCAAGGGTGGCTAGCGGGGGGGGAAAACATTCAGTACTTC
TRBJ2-3 | . | . | TRBV11-2 | CASSWMGADTQYF | TGTGCCAGCAGCTGGATGGGCGCAGATACGCAGTATTTT
TRBJ2-7 | . | . | TRBV9 | CASSVDEQYF | TGTGCCAGCAGCGTCGACGAGCAGTACTTC
TRBJ1-5 | . | . | TRBV4-1 | CASSQGPQGSNQPQHF | TGCGCCAGCAGCCAAGGCCCTCAGGGGAGCAATCAGCCCCAGCATTTT
TRBJ1-5 | . | . | TRBV6-1 | CASSVQGSNQPQHF | TGTGCCAGCAGTGTTCAGGGTAGCAATCAGCCCCAGCATTTT
TRBJ1-5 | . | . | TRBV15 | CATSRELNQPQHF | TGTGCCACCAGCAGAGAACTCAATCAGCCCCAGCATTTT
TRBJ2-5 | . | . | TRBV7-6 | CASNQVGGQETQYF | TGTGCCAGCAATCAAGTGGGGGGCCAAGAGACCCAGTACTTC
TRBJ1-2 | . | TRBD1 | TRBV5-5 | CASATGGYGYTF | TGTGCCAGCGCCACAGGGGGGTATGGCTACACCTTC
TRBJ2-2 | . | TRBD2 | TRBV13 | CASSEWDGGAHTGELFF | TGTGCCAGCAGCGAGTGGGACGGGGGGGCCCACACCGGGGAGCTGTTTTTT
TRBJ2-2 | . | TRBD2 | TRBV7-3 | CASSSTSGNTGELFF | TGTGCCAGCAGCTCCACTAGCGGAAACACCGGGGAGCTGTTTTTT
TRBJ2-7 | once | TRBD2 | TRBV28 | CASSLVSGGAQYF | TGTGCCAGCAGTCTGGTTAGCGGGGGGGCGCAGTACTTC
TRBJ2-7 | . | TRBD2 | TRBV27 | CASSRLPSGGYEQYF | TGTGCCAGCAGTCGACTCCCTAGCGGAGGTTACGAGCAGTACTTC
TRBJ2-2 | . | . | TRBV2 | CASQPGTTGELFF | TGTGCCAGCCAACCTGGGACTACCGGGGAGCTGTTTTTT
TRBJ2-2 | . | . | TRBV6-1 | CASSGLLETGELFF | TGTGCCAGCAGTGGATTGTTGGAGACCGGGGAGCTGTTTTTT
TRBJ1-5 | . | . | TRBV19 | CASSIDRGSNQPQHF | TGTGCCAGTAGTATAGACAGGGGTAGCAATCAGCCCCAGCATTTT
TRBJ1-1 | . | . | TRBV5-1 | CASSFPTGNTEAFF | TGCGCCAGCAGCTTCCCGACAGGGAACACTGAAGCTTTCTTT
TRBJ1-6 | . | . | TRBV7-9 | CASSHKQLGRENSPLHF | TGTGCCAGCAGCCACAAGCAACTGGGTCGGGAGAATTCACCCCTCCACTTT
TRBJ1-2 | . | . | TRBV30 | CAWSVRGMGVNYGYTF | TGTGCCTGGAGTGTACGGGGGATGGGTGTGAACTATGGCTACACCTTC
TRBJ2-7 | few | TRBD1 | TRBV5-1 | CASTPTGGPYEQYF | TGCGCCAGTACACCCACAGGGGGCCCCTACGAGCAGTACTTC
TRBJ2-1 | . | . | TRBV28 | CASSSRHWEQFF | TGTGCCAGCAGTTCCCGACACTGGGAGCAGTTCTTC
TRBJ2-3 | few | . | TRBV2 | CASMRDTQYF | TGTGCCAGCATGCGGGATACGCAGTATTTT
TRBJ2-1 | few | . | TRBV27 | CASSFRASYNEQFF | TGTGCCAGCAGTTTCAGGGCCTCCTACAATGAGCAGTTCTTC
TRBJ2-5 | . | . | TRBV6-7 | CASSSGETQYF | TGTGCCAGCAGTTCGGGGGAGACCCAGTACTTC